The present T cell receptor beta chain was sequenced within a study of control samples from healthy donors and cancer patients. Profiled with immunoSEQ multiplex PCR; TCRdb holds only in-frame clones, not every one. The sample shows about 110,000 clones, about 80% of them seen only once. Trimming shortened V by 1 base and J by 0 bases, and 13 bases separated the two germline ends. CDR3 size: 17 residues. Germline CDR1 SGHVS, CDR2 FQNEAQ. This TCR was sampled from a woman aged 45-65 years in good health. The rearrangement links TRBV7-8 to TRBJ1-5; D is possibly TRBD1 (6 bases). Sequencing was performed on blood. The CDR3 loop is CASSLVARGYSNQPQHF. In nucleotides, the CDR3 is TGTGCCAGCAGCTTAGTGGCCAGGGGATATAGCAATCAGCCCCAGCATTTT.